The clone carrying this T cell receptor beta chain showed up many times. The sample is drawn from a study of T cells in Graves' hyperthyroidism and ophthalmopathy. V was clipped by 3 bases and J by 4 bases; unmatched bases: 12. The CDR3 totals 16 residues. CDR1 is SGHVS and CDR2 is FQNEAQ in the germline V gene. Amplification targeted TCR beta CDR3 regions from RNA transcripts. RT-PCR in the first round (using the HTBI primer set) targeted the TCR CDR3. One entry per CDR3 protein, called by TCRdb with MiXCR from the multiplex PCR reads. This table has around 250,000 distinct CDR3 sequences, about 14% appearing once.

Sequenced: blood. The chain recombines TRBV7-8 with TRBJ2-7, with TRBD2 matching over 7 bases. This clonotype originated in a middle-aged woman with Graves' hyperthyroidism that later progressed to Graves' ophthalmopathy. For the CDR3, the DNA is TGTGCCAGCAGCTTTGGCGGTCTAGCGGCCGGTTACGAGCAGTACTTC. The encoded protein is CASSFGGLAAGYEQYF. Complete variable domain (other parts from reference TRBV7-8 and TRBJ2-7): GAGVSQSPRYKVAKRGQDVALRCDPISGHVSLFWYQQALGQGPEFLTYFQNEAQLDKSGLPSDRFFAERPEGSVSTLKIQRTQQEDSAVYLCASSFGGLAAGYEQYFGPGTRLTVT.